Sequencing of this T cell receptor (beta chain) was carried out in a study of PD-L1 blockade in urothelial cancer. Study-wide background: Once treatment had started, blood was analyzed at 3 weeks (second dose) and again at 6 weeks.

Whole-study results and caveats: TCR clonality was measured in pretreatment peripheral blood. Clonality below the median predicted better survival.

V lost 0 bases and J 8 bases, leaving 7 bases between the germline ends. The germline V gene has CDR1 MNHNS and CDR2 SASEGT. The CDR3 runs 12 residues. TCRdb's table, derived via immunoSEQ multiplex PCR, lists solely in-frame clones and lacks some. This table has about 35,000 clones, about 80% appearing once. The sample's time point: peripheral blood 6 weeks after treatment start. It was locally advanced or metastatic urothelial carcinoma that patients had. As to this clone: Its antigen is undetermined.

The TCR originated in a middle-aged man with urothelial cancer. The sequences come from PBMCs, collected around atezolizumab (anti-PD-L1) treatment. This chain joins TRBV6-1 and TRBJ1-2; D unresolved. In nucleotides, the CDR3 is TGTGCCAGCAGTGAAGCGCCTCGGGGCTACACCTTC. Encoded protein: CASSEAPRGYTF.